The 27 T cell receptor beta chains reported below all come from one sample, sequenced in a study of vaccination effects on CD4 cells after COVID-19. Ahead of sequencing, the ViraFEST assay grew antigen-specific CD4+ T cells using viral peptide pools. Following 10 days of culture, CD4+ T cells were isolated. Recipients of the vaccine had no prior SARS-CoV-2 infection and negative nucleocapsid antibodies. Their recognized antigens are unknown. Sequenced by immunoSEQ multiplex PCR; TCRdb stores in-frame clones only, minus some. The sample has roughly 35,000 clones, over 65% seen once. The sequencing here drew on CD4+ T cells from PBMCs cultured with HCoV-OC43 spike peptides, taken before COVID-19 vaccination. Subset specified: HCoV-OC43 spike overlapping peptide pool stimulation. The receptor set was obtained from a human donor who received a COVID-19 vaccine.

This sequence joins TRBV3-1 (or the pseudogene TRBV3-2) and TRBJ1-4; 7 bases match TRBD1. There are 15 residues in the CDR3. V shed 8 bases and J 7 bases; nucleotides not matched to a gene: 13. CDR1 and CDR2 from the germline V gene are LGHDT and YNNKEL (reference sequence). Here the CDR3 DNA reads TGTGCCAGCGGTGGAGGGGGCCGTTTGGGTGAAAAACTGTTTTTT. It is translated as CASGGGGRLGEKLFF.

The J gene is TRBJ1-4, the V gene TRBV27, with a tentative D call TRBD1 (6 bases). V lost 6 bases, J lost 10 bases, and 15 bases lay in between. The CDR3 loop spans 13 amino acids. Germline V gives CDR1 MNHEY, CDR2 SMNVEV (reference sequence). The CDR3 coding sequence is TGTGCCAGCAGCCCAACAGGGTTCGTAAAACTGTTTTTT. Amino acids: CASSPTGFVKLFF.

This clone was counted only a few times. The chain joins TRBV3-1 (or the pseudogene TRBV3-2) to TRBJ2-5; 9 bases agree with TRBD2. The CDR3 has 16 amino acids. Per the germline V gene, CDR1 is LGHDT and CDR2 is YNNKEL (reference sequence). Germline trimming cut 9 bases from V and 4 bases from J; bases unmatched to any gene: 15. CDR3 protein: CASRHSGRTIRETQYF. CDR3 nucleotide sequence: TGTGCCAGTAGACATAGCGGGAGAACCATCAGAGAGACCCAGTACTTC.

This clone occurred a few times. The genes are TRBV5-6 and TRBJ1-3; no clear D. The V gene lost 4 bases and the J gene lost 0 bases, with 14 bases spanning the gap. This CDR3 is 16 amino acids long. Germline assignment: CDR1 SGHDT and CDR2 YYEEEE. CDR3 sequence reads: CASSPTIGHSGNTIYF. CDR3 DNA sequence: TGTGCCAGCAGCCCGACTATTGGGCACTCTGGAAACACCATATATTTT.

This clone was seen a handful of times. This chain links TRBV5-4 with TRBJ1-2; 8 nucleotides align to TRBD1. This CDR3 has 14 residues. CDR1 and CDR2 from the germline V gene are SGHNT and YYREEE (reference sequence). V trimming: 4 bases; J trimming: 2 bases; junction bases outside the gene matches: 4. The CDR3, as DNA: TGTGCCAGCAGCATAGGACAGGGAAACTATGGCTACACCTTC. Residues: CASSIGQGNYGYTF.

The chain combines TRBV15 with TRBJ2-5; D gene unclear. This CDR3 spans 12 amino acids. Germline V lookup: CDR1 LNHNV, CDR2 YYDKDF (reference sequence). Trimming stripped 5 bases from V and 3 bases from J, with 7 bases between. CDR3 sequence: CATSPQEETQYF. CDR3 DNA sequence: TGTGCCACCAGCCCCCAGGAAGAGACCCAGTACTTC. Complete variable domain (other parts from reference TRBV15 and TRBJ2-5): DAMVIQNPRYQVTQFGKPVTLSCSQTLNHNVMYWYQQKSSQAPKLLFHYYDKDFNNEADTPDNFQSRRPNTSFCFLDIRSPGLGDTAMYLCATSPQEETQYFGPGTRLLVL.

The CDR3, as DNA: TGTGCCAGCTCACCACCGTTAAGGACAGGGCTACATCAGCCCCAGCATTTT. This codes for CASSPPLRTGLHQPQHF. This sequence joins TRBV18 and TRBJ1-5; TRBD1 matches 8 bases. The V gene's germline CDR1 is KGHSH and CDR2 LQKENI. J gave up 5 bases and V 0 bases, and 9 bases lay outside the gene matches. The CDR3 has 17 amino acids.

The genes are TRBV7-6 and TRBJ1-6, with D possibly being TRBD1 (6 bases). V was clipped by 2 bases and J by 7 bases, with 18 bases between them. The germline gives CDR1 SGHVS, CDR2 FNYEAQ. The CDR3 is 17 amino acids. The CDR3 region has the DNA TGTGCCAGCAGCTTAAAGTCTTGGGCAGGGGAAAATTCACCCCTCCACTTT. It encodes CASSLKSWAGENSPLHF.

The rearrangement joins TRBV9 to TRBJ2-1, with TRBD2 matching over 15 bases. The V segment lost 0 bases and the J segment 4 bases; nucleotides outside the gene matches: 11. CDR1 and CDR2 from the germline V gene are SGDLS and YYNGEE. The CDR3 loop spans 20 amino acids. CDR3 protein: CASSVGRGLAGGGPYNEQFF. The CDR3 nucleotides are TGTGCCAGCAGCGTAGGACGGGGACTAGCGGGAGGCGGCCCTTACAATGAGCAGTTCTTC.

This chain connects TRBV6-1 to TRBJ1-5; D gene uncertain. From germline, CDR1 is MNHNS and CDR2 SASEGT. V lost 1 base, J lost 7 bases, and 8 bases lay in between. The CDR3 loop spans 13 amino acids. CDR3 nucleotides: TGTGCCAGCAGTGAAGGGGTACGGCAGCCCCAGCATTTT. Protein product: CASSEGVRQPQHF.

The chain carries TRBV24-1 and TRBJ2-5; 8 bases are a match to TRBD1. This CDR3 has 17 residues. With V trimmed by 3 bases and J by 3 bases, 11 bases remained unmatched. Looked up from germline, CDR1 is KGHDR and CDR2 is SFDVKD. This chain's CDR3 is CATSDPSRGRGEETQYF. The CDR3 DNA follows: TGTGCCACCAGTGATCCGTCCAGGGGGCGAGGAGAAGAGACCCAGTACTTC.

The rearrangement uses TRBV6-5 and TRBJ1-6, with 7 bases matching TRBD1. The V gene end was trimmed by 6 bases and the J gene end by 7 bases; junction bases not matched to a gene: 9. CDR3 length: 15 residues. The germline V gene has CDR1 MNHEY and CDR2 SVGAGI. Here the CDR3 reads CASRPSGTANSPLHF. Here the CDR3 DNA reads TGTGCCAGCAGGCCCTCCGGGACAGCCAATTCACCCCTCCACTTT.

The rearrangement uses TRBV12-5 and TRBJ2-7, with 9 bases aligning to TRBD1. Germline lookup yields CDR1 LGHNT and CDR2 FRNRAP. CDR3 size: 14 residues. J was trimmed by 3 bases and V by 7 bases; bases with no gene match: 7. CDR3 bases: TGTGCTAGTGTCAAGGGACAGGGATACTACGAGCAGTACTTC. Encoded protein: CASVKGQGYYEQYF.

The chain combines TRBV6-1 with TRBJ1-6; D gene unclear. CDR1 is MNHNS and CDR2 is SASEGT in the germline V gene. Between the trimmed V and J ends, which lost 2 bases and 1 base, there was a span of 6 bases. CDR3 length equals 15 residues. The DNA of the CDR3 is TGTGCCAGCAGTGAATGGCAATCCTATAATTCACCCCTCCACTTT. Translating it yields CASSEWQSYNSPLHF.

The chain is built from TRBV18 and TRBJ2-1; D ambiguous. Germline loops: CDR1 KGHSH, CDR2 LQKENI. V gave up 4 bases and J gave up 2 bases, with 9 bases separating them. The length of the CDR3 is 14 residues. This chain's CDR3 is CASSRVIPYNEQFF. Here the CDR3 DNA reads TGTGCCAGCTCACGGGTAATTCCCTACAATGAGCAGTTCTTC.

The V and J genes are TRBV7-9 and TRBJ1-2, with 11 bases that match TRBD1. The J segment lost 7 bases and the V segment lost 5 bases, leaving 12 bases of the junction unmatched. Germline CDR1 and CDR2: SEHNR and FQNEAQ (reference sequence). The CDR3 extends over 16 amino acids. The CDR3 coding sequence is TGTGCCAGCAGCCCACGGGGGACAGGGGGTTTTGCTGGCTACACCTTC. Its protein product is CASSPRGTGGFAGYTF.

This clone showed up just a few times. This rearrangement joins TRBV30 to TRBJ1-5, with D possibly TRBD1 on 5 matching bases. In germline, CDR1 is GTSNPN, CDR2 SVGIG (reference sequence). The CDR3 covers 13 residues. Trimming removed 3 bases from V and 6 bases from J, with 12 bases in between. For the CDR3, the DNA is TGTGCCTGGAGCGCCGGGGACTCTCAGCCCCAGCATTTT. Translating it yields CAWSAGDSQPQHF.

This clone turned up a few times. The rearrangement links TRBV7-8 to TRBJ1-2; D is possibly TRBD1 (6 bases). Trimming took off 5 bases at V and 3 bases at J, with 16 bases between the two ends. Germline-derived CDR1 and CDR2 are SGHVS and FQNEAQ. The length of the CDR3 is 15 residues. CDR3 amino acids: CASSRYRVRDYGYTF. DNA of the CDR3: TGTGCCAGCAGCCGATACAGGGTACGTGACTATGGCTACACCTTC.

V and J are TRBV3-1 (or the pseudogene TRBV3-2) and TRBJ2-1, with D possibly TRBD1 on 5 matching bases. The germline V gene encodes CDR1 LGHDT and CDR2 YNNKEL (reference sequence). Trimming took 2 bases from V and 6 from J, leaving 14 bases between them. The CDR3 length is 15 residues. The CDR3 DNA reads TGTGCCAGCAGCCAACCATTGGAGCAGGGCAATGAGCAGTTCTTC. Amino acid sequence: CASSQPLEQGNEQFF.

The chain links TRBV5-1 to TRBJ1-3; possibly TRBD1 for D (5 bases). The V end was cut by 5 bases, the J end by 0 bases, with 9 bases between. Germline assignment: CDR1 SGHRS and CDR2 YFSETQ. The CDR3 length is 14 residues. In nucleotides, the CDR3 is TGCGCCAGCAGTCGGGGGGACTCTGGAAACACCATATATTTT. Protein: CASSRGDSGNTIYF.

V is TRBV11-2 and J is TRBJ1-1, with no clear D. V lost 1 base to trimming and J lost 7 bases, with 10 bases between them. Germline CDR1 and CDR2: SGHAT and FQNNGV. CDR3 length: 13 residues. The CDR3 nucleotides read TGTGCCAGCAGCTTAGTGGGTTCAGTTGAAGCTTTCTTT. It translates to CASSLVGSVEAFF. Supplemented by reference TRBV11-2 and TRBJ1-1, the full variable domain reads EAGVAQSPRYKIIEKRQSVAFWCNPISGHATLYWYQQILGQGPKLLIQFQNNGVVDDSQLPKDRFSAERLKGVDSTLKIQPAKLEDSAVYLCASSLVGSVEAFFGQGTRLTVV.

The gene calls are TRBV7-2 and TRBJ2-3; D perhaps matches TRBD1 (6 bases). The CDR3 covers 14 residues. V was trimmed by 2 bases and J by 6 bases, leaving 12 bases between them. The germline gives CDR1 SGHTA, CDR2 FQGNSA. The DNA for the CDR3 is TGTGCCAGCAGCTTAATGGGGGCCTGGGATACGCAGTATTTT. Its protein product is CASSLMGAWDTQYF.

The chain links TRBV10-1 to TRBJ1-1, with 7 bases aligning to TRBD1. The CDR3 contains 15 residues. Germline values: CDR1 WNHNN, CDR2 SYGVQD (reference sequence). Losses at the gene ends were 4 bases for V and 4 bases for J; bases not matched to a gene: 9. CDR3 in amino acids: CASSARQGVGTEAFF. The CDR3 DNA reads as TGCGCCAGCAGTGCGAGACAGGGCGTAGGCACTGAAGCTTTCTTT.

The CDR3: CASSTRGAVNSPLHF. The CDR3 region has the DNA TGTGCCAGCAGTACTAGGGGGGCCGTTAATTCACCCCTCCACTTT. The chain joins TRBV2 to TRBJ1-6; possibly TRBD1 for D (6 bases). Germline CDR1 is SNHLY and CDR2 is FYNNEI. V was cut by 5 bases and J by 6 bases, with 14 bases left in between. The CDR3 loop spans 15 amino acids.

This clone was detected a few times. CDR3 amino acids: CASSLTGNTIYF. CDR3 nucleotide sequence: TGTGCCAGTAGTCTGACGGGAAACACCATATATTTT. The gene calls are TRBV19 and TRBJ1-3; D is undetermined. V lost 5 bases and J 4 bases, leaving 6 bases between the germline ends. This CDR3 has 12 residues. CDR1 is LNHDA, CDR2 SQIVND, per germline (reference sequence).

This chain connects TRBV10-3 to TRBJ1-2; TRBD1 aligns across 7 bases. The CDR3 has 16 residues. J lost 6 bases, V lost 3 bases, and 13 bases had no gene match. Germline V gives CDR1 ENHRY, CDR2 SYGVKD. The CDR3 nucleotides are TGTGCCATCAGTGACCCAGTGGGGGGAGGGGGCGATGGCTACACCTTC. The encoded protein is CAISDPVGGGGDGYTF.

Only a few counts were recorded for this clone. This sequence joins TRBV6-4 and TRBJ1-1, with 8 bases fitting TRBD1. V was clipped by 6 bases and J by 4 bases; unmatched bases: 4. The length of the CDR3 is 13 residues. Germline CDR1 and CDR2: MRHNA and SNTAGT. As DNA, the CDR3 is TGTGCCAGCAGCCAGGGGGCAAGCACTGAAGCTTTCTTT. This encodes CASSQGASTEAFF.